These T cell receptor beta chains were read from a single sample in a study of blood T cells in healthy people across ages. TCRdb re-called the 5' RACE reads through MiXCR, storing one row per CDR3 protein. The sample yields about 620,000 distinct CDR3 sequences, about 21% seen once. The material sequenced was blood. The receptors shown here come from a man aged 65 to 85 in good health. Both conserved end residues are part of each CDR3. Each record gives: J gene, V gene, D gene, clone size, CDR3 protein, CDR3 DNA. The D gene is left open where the match is weak. Clone size is shown for a subset of rows, as once, few, many or a class of expanded clone.

J gene: TRBJ2-3; V gene: TRBV12-3/TRBV12-4; D gene: -; clone size: few; CDR3 protein: CASSPRSGSTDTQYF; CDR3 DNA: TGTGCCAGCAGTCCGAGGAGCGGAAGCACAGATACGCAGTATTTT
J gene: TRBJ2-7; V gene: TRBV5-1; D gene: TRBD2; clone size: -; CDR3 protein: CASSAGGTSYEQYF; CDR3 DNA: TGCGCCAGCAGCGCCGGCGGGACTAGCTACGAGCAGTACTTC
J gene: TRBJ2-5; V gene: TRBV4-3; D gene: -; clone size: -; CDR3 protein: CASSQDYRNSETQYF; CDR3 DNA: TGCGCCAGCAGCCAAGATTACAGGAATTCAGAGACCCAGTACTTC
J gene: TRBJ2-7; V gene: TRBV6-2/TRBV6-3; D gene: -; clone size: few; CDR3 protein: CAIKDRGNEQYF; CDR3 DNA: TGTGCCATAAAGGACAGAGGAAACGAGCAGTACTTC
J gene: TRBJ2-5; V gene: TRBV7-2; D gene: -; clone size: -; CDR3 protein: CASSPEDNEKQTQYF; CDR3 DNA: TGTGCCAGCAGCCCAGAGGACAACGAAAAGCAGACCCAGTACTTC
J gene: TRBJ1-1; V gene: TRBV20-1; D gene: TRBD1; clone size: -; CDR3 protein: CSANKDRVTEAFF; CDR3 DNA: TGCAGTGCGAATAAAGACAGGGTCACTGAAGCTTTCTTT
J gene: TRBJ2-5; V gene: TRBV7-2; D gene: TRBD2; clone size: -; CDR3 protein: CASSPLTSGRQTQYF; CDR3 DNA: TGTGCCAGCAGCCCGCTGACTAGCGGGAGACAGACCCAGTACTTC
J gene: TRBJ1-2; V gene: TRBV5-6; D gene: -; clone size: few; CDR3 protein: CASSLAGGIYGYTF; CDR3 DNA: TGTGCCAGCAGCTTGGCCGGGGGGATTTATGGCTACACCTTC
J gene: TRBJ2-7; V gene: TRBV12-3/TRBV12-4; D gene: TRBD2; clone size: -; CDR3 protein: CASSMSGSFEQYF; CDR3 DNA: TGTGCCAGCAGTATGAGCGGGAGTTTCGAGCAGTACTTC
J gene: TRBJ2-7; V gene: TRBV28; D gene: TRBD2; clone size: -; CDR3 protein: CASAQSAGGYEQYF; CDR3 DNA: TGTGCCAGCGCTCAGTCAGCGGGAGGCTACGAGCAGTACTTC
J gene: TRBJ2-1; V gene: TRBV20-1; D gene: -; clone size: many; CDR3 protein: CSASPMIAAYNEQFF; CDR3 DNA: TGCAGTGCTAGCCCGATGATAGCGGCCTACAATGAGCAGTTCTTC
J gene: TRBJ2-1; V gene: TRBV20-1; D gene: -; clone size: few; CDR3 protein: CSASGDDEQFF; CDR3 DNA: TGCAGTGCTAGTGGGGACGATGAGCAGTTCTTC
J gene: TRBJ1-1; V gene: TRBV7-9; D gene: -; clone size: -; CDR3 protein: CASSLVTGMNTEAFF; CDR3 DNA: TGTGCCAGCAGCTTAGTAACAGGGATGAACACTGAAGCTTTCTTT
J gene: TRBJ1-1; V gene: TRBV7-9; D gene: -; clone size: -; CDR3 protein: CASSFSVRLNTEAFF; CDR3 DNA: TGTGCCAGCAGCTTTTCCGTTAGACTGAACACTGAAGCTTTCTTT
J gene: TRBJ2-5; V gene: TRBV4-1; D gene: -; clone size: -; CDR3 protein: CASSQDGGSPETQYF; CDR3 DNA: TGCGCCAGCAGCCAAGATGGTGGTAGTCCTGAGACCCAGTACTTC
J gene: TRBJ1-4; V gene: TRBV18; D gene: -; clone size: -; CDR3 protein: CASSPSSNEKLFF; CDR3 DNA: TGTGCCAGCTCACCATCGTCTAATGAAAAACTGTTTTTT
J gene: TRBJ1-3; V gene: TRBV7-9; D gene: -; clone size: -; CDR3 protein: CASSFSGSSGNTIYF; CDR3 DNA: TGTGCCAGCAGCTTTTCAGGCAGCTCTGGAAACACCATATATTTT
J gene: TRBJ2-1; V gene: TRBV29-1; D gene: -; clone size: few; CDR3 protein: CSVGEGAGSRGEQFF; CDR3 DNA: TGCAGCGTTGGGGAAGGGGCTGGAAGCCGGGGTGAGCAGTTCTTC
J gene: TRBJ2-7; V gene: TRBV29-1; D gene: TRBD2; clone size: -; CDR3 protein: CSVAGTLTSGRGGSYEQYF; CDR3 DNA: TGCAGCGTTGCGGGAACCCTGACTAGCGGGAGAGGGGGTTCCTACGAGCAGTACTTC
J gene: TRBJ2-7; V gene: TRBV20-1; D gene: -; clone size: few; CDR3 protein: CSAIRIKDEQYF; CDR3 DNA: TGCAGTGCGATCAGAATCAAGGACGAGCAGTACTTC
J gene: TRBJ2-5; V gene: TRBV20-1; D gene: TRBD2; clone size: -; CDR3 protein: CSAQREPTETQYF; CDR3 DNA: TGCAGTGCTCAGCGGGAGCCAACGGAGACCCAGTACTTC
J gene: TRBJ2-3; V gene: TRBV9; D gene: TRBD2; clone size: -; CDR3 protein: CASSSALAGGVDTQYF; CDR3 DNA: TGTGCCAGCAGCTCCGCCCTGGCGGGGGGGGTAGATACGCAGTATTTT
J gene: TRBJ2-6; V gene: TRBV5-6; D gene: TRBD1; clone size: few; CDR3 protein: CASRKTGLWGANVLTF; CDR3 DNA: TGTGCCAGCAGGAAGACAGGGTTGTGGGGGGCCAACGTCCTGACTTTC
J gene: TRBJ2-7; V gene: TRBV5-1; D gene: -; clone size: few; CDR3 protein: CASSLLLTSPEQYF; CDR3 DNA: TGCGCCAGCAGCCTACTTTTGACTAGTCCCGAGCAGTACTTC
J gene: TRBJ1-4; V gene: TRBV6-1; D gene: TRBD1; clone size: few; CDR3 protein: CASRGQDDEKLFF; CDR3 DNA: TGTGCCAGCAGGGGACAGGACGATGAAAAACTGTTTTTT
J gene: TRBJ2-7; V gene: TRBV7-9; D gene: TRBD2; clone size: few; CDR3 protein: CASSWGAGSLGEQYF; CDR3 DNA: TGTGCCAGCAGCTGGGGAGCGGGATCCCTGGGCGAGCAGTACTTC
J gene: TRBJ2-3; V gene: TRBV10-3; D gene: TRBD2; clone size: -; CDR3 protein: CAISEGAGGRGDTQYF; CDR3 DNA: TGTGCCATCAGTGAAGGAGCGGGAGGGCGGGGAGATACGCAGTATTTT
J gene: TRBJ2-3; V gene: TRBV20-1; D gene: TRBD1; clone size: few; CDR3 protein: CSAAGQGERGSTDTQYF; CDR3 DNA: TGCAGTGCTGCGGGACAGGGGGAAAGGGGAAGCACAGATACGCAGTATTTT
J gene: TRBJ2-7; V gene: TRBV29-1; D gene: -; clone size: -; CDR3 protein: CSVEVSSSYEQYF; CDR3 DNA: TGCAGCGTTGAAGTGTCCAGCTCCTACGAGCAGTACTTC
J gene: TRBJ2-7; V gene: TRBV6-1; D gene: -; clone size: -; CDR3 protein: CASSDPQRSSYEQYF; CDR3 DNA: TGTGCCAGCAGTGATCCTCAGCGGAGCTCCTACGAGCAGTACTTC
J gene: TRBJ2-3; V gene: TRBV27; D gene: -; clone size: few; CDR3 protein: CARVLNSLAPFCPDTQYF; CDR3 DNA: TGTGCCAGAGTCCTCAACTCCCTTGCTCCTTTTTGTCCCGATACGCAGTATTTT
J gene: TRBJ1-4; V gene: TRBV12-3/TRBV12-4; D gene: -; clone size: few; CDR3 protein: CASSFAGLAEKLFF; CDR3 DNA: TGTGCCAGCAGTTTCGCCGGACTCGCTGAAAAACTGTTTTTT
J gene: TRBJ2-7; V gene: TRBV6-1; D gene: TRBD2; clone size: few; CDR3 protein: CASSEGGGGYEQYF; CDR3 DNA: TGTGCCAGCAGTGAAGGTGGCGGGGGATACGAGCAGTACTTC
J gene: TRBJ2-1; V gene: TRBV10-3; D gene: TRBD2; clone size: -; CDR3 protein: CAISESAGGPSYPFF; CDR3 DNA: TGTGCCATCAGTGAGTCGGCGGGAGGGCCCTCTTATCCGTTCTTC
J gene: TRBJ2-1; V gene: TRBV24-1; D gene: -; clone size: -; CDR3 protein: CATSEHGTASDEQFF; CDR3 DNA: TGTGCCACCAGTGAGCACGGGACTGCTAGCGATGAGCAGTTCTTC
J gene: TRBJ2-2; V gene: TRBV5-6; D gene: -; clone size: few; CDR3 protein: CASSSRHTGELFF; CDR3 DNA: TGTGCCAGCAGCTCGAGGCACACCGGGGAGCTGTTTTTT
J gene: TRBJ2-1; V gene: TRBV15; D gene: TRBD1; clone size: -; CDR3 protein: CATSRGQGASDEQFF; CDR3 DNA: TGTGCCACCAGCAGAGGACAGGGGGCCTCGGATGAGCAGTTCTTC
J gene: TRBJ2-5; V gene: TRBV27; D gene: -; clone size: -; CDR3 protein: CASSFQGGMETQYF; CDR3 DNA: TGTGCCAGCAGTTTCCAGGGGGGGATGGAGACCCAGTACTTC
J gene: TRBJ2-6; V gene: TRBV3-1; D gene: -; clone size: -; CDR3 protein: CASSHGSGANVLTF; CDR3 DNA: TGTGCCAGCAGCCACGGGTCAGGGGCCAACGTCCTGACTTTC
J gene: TRBJ1-4; V gene: TRBV7-9; D gene: -; clone size: -; CDR3 protein: CASSNGGEKLFF; CDR3 DNA: TGTGCCAGCAGCAATGGTGGAGAAAAACTGTTTTTT
J gene: TRBJ2-3; V gene: TRBV7-2; D gene: -; clone size: -; CDR3 protein: CASSLAPGWQYF; CDR3 DNA: TGTGCCAGCAGCTTAGCTCCGGGATGGCAGTATTTT
J gene: TRBJ2-1; V gene: TRBV5-1; D gene: TRBD2; clone size: many; CDR3 protein: CASGLASSYNEQFF; CDR3 DNA: TGCGCCAGCGGACTAGCGTCCTCCTACAATGAGCAGTTCTTC